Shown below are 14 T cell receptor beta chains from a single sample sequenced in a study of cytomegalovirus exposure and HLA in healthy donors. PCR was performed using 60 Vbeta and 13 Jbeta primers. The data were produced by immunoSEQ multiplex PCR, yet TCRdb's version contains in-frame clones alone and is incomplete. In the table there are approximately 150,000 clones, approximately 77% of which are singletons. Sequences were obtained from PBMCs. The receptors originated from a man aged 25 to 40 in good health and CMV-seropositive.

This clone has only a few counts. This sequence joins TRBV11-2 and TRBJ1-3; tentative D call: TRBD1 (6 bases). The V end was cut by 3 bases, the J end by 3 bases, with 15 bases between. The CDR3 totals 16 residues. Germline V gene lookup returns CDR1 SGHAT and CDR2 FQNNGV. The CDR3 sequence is CASSLGDRFLGNTIYF. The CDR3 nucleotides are TGTGCCAGCAGCTTGGGCGACAGGTTTCTTGGAAACACCATATATTTT. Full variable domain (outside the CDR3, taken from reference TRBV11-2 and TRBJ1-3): EAGVAQSPRYKIIEKRQSVAFWCNPISGHATLYWYQQILGQGPKLLIQFQNNGVVDDSQLPKDRFSAERLKGVDSTLKIQPAKLEDSAVYLCASSLGDRFLGNTIYFGEGSWLTVV.

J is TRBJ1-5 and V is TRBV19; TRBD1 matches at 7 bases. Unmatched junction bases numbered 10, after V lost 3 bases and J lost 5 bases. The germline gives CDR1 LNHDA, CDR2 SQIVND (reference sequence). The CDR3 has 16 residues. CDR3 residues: CASSILLRQGHQPQHF. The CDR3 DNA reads TGTGCCAGTAGTATTCTACTCCGACAGGGCCATCAGCCCCAGCATTTT. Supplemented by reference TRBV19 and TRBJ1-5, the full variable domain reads DGGITQSPKYLFRKEGQNVTLSCEQNLNHDAMYWYRQDPGQGLRLIYYSQIVNDFQKGDIAEGYSVSREKKESFPLTVTSAQKNPTAFYLCASSILLRQGHQPQHFGDGTRLSIL.

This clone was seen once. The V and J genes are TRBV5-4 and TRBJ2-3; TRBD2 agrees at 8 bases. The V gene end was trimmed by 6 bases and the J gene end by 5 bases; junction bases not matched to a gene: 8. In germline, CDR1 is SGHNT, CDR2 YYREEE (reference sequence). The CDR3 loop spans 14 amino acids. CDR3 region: CASTRGGAGDTQYF. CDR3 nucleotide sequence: TGTGCCAGCACCCGGGGGGGGGCGGGAGATACGCAGTATTTT.

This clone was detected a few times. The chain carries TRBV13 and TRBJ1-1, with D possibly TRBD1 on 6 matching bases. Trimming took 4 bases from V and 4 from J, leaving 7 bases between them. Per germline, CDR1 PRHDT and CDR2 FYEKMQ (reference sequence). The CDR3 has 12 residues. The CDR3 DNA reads TGTGCCAGCAGCTCACAGGGCACTGAAGCTTTCTTT. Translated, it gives CASSSQGTEAFF.

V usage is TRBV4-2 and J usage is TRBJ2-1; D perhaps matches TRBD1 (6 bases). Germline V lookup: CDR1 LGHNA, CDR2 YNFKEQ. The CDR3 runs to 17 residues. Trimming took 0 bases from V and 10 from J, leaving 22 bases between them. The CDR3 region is CASSQEKGHRVLGEQFF. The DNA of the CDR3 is TGTGCCAGCAGCCAAGAGAAAGGTCACAGGGTCCTGGGGGAGCAGTTCTTC.

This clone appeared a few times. CDR3 protein: CASSWQDREVRTQYF. CDR3 in DNA: TGTGCCAGCAGCTGGCAGGACAGGGAGGTACGCACGCAGTATTTT. The rearrangement links TRBV5-6 to TRBJ2-3; 8 nucleotides match TRBD1. Germline V gene sequence: CDR1 SGHDT, CDR2 YYEEEE. This CDR3 spans 15 amino acids. V gave up 3 bases and J gave up 9 bases; unmatched junction bases: 12.

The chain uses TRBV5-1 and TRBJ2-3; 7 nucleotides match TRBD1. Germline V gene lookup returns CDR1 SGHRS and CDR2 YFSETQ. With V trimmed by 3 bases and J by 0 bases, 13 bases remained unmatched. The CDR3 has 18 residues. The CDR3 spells CASSSGQVTRRSTDTQYF. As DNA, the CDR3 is TGCGCCAGCAGCTCCGGACAGGTAACGAGACGGAGCACAGATACGCAGTATTTT.

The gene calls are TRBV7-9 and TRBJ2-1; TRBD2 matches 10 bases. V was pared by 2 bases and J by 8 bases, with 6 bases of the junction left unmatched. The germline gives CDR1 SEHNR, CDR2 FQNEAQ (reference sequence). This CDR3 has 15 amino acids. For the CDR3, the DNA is TGTGCCAGCAGCTTACGGGCTAGCGGGGGATATGAGCAGTTCTTC. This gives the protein CASSLRASGGYEQFF.

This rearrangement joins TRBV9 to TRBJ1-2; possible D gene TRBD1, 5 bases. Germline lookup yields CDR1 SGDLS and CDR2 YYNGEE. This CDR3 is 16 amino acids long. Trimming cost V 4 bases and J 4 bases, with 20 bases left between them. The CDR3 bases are TGTGCCAGCAGCTCCAACCCGCTGGGGGACTTCTATGGCTACACCTTC. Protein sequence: CASSSNPLGDFYGYTF.

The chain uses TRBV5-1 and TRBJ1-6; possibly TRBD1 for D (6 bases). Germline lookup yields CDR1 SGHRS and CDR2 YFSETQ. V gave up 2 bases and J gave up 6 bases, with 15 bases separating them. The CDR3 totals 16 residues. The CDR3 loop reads CASSFTVGTSNSPLHF. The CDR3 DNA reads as TGCGCCAGCAGCTTTACCGTCGGGACAAGTAATTCACCCCTCCACTTT.

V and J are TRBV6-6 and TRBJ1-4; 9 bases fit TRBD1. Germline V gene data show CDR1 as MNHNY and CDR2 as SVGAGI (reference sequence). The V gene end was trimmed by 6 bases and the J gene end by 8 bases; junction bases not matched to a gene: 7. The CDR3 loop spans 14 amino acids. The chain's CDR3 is CASSLRDREEKLFF. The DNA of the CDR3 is TGTGCCAGCAGCCTCCGGGACAGGGAAGAAAAACTGTTTTTT.

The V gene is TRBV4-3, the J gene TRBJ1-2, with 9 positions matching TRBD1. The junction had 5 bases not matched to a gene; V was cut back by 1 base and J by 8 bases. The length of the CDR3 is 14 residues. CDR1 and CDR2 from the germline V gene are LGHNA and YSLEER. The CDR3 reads CASSQGGTGRGYTF. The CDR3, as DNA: TGCGCCAGCAGCCAAGGGGGGACAGGGCGCGGCTACACCTTC.

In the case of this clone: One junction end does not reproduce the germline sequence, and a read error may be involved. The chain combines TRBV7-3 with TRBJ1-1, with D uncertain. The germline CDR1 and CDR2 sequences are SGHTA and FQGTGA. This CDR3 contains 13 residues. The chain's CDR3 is CASSLDPSTEAFF. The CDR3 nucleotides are TGTGCCAGCAGCTTAGACCCGAGTACTGAAGCGTTCTTT.

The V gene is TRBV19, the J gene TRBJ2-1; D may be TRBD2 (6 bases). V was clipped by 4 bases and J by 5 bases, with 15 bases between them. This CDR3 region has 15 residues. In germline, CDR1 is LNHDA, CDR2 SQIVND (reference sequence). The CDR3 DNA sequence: TGTGCCAGTAGTAAGGGACTCGGGCGGGACAATGAGCAGTTCTTC. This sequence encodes CASSKGLGRDNEQFF.